The 27 T cell receptor beta chains given below trace back to one sample, sequenced in a study of OX40 agonist ivuxolimab in advanced cancers. Assay used: immunoSEQ multiplex PCR; TCRdb lists only in-frame clones, some missing. There are about 77,000 clones in the sample; around 88% occur only once, and 0.76% lies in the top ten. The material was CD4+ or CD8+ T cells sorted from blood, obtained in a trial of the OX40 agonist ivuxolimab. These receptors were collected from an adult with an advanced solid tumor such as melanoma, head and neck, liver or kidney cancer.

The chain is built from TRBV7-2 and TRBJ1-5; D is perhaps TRBD1 (6 bases). CDR3 size: 15 residues. V shed 5 bases and J shed 4 bases, with 15 bases lying between them. Germline assignment: CDR1 SGHTA and CDR2 FQGNSA. Here the CDR3 reads CASSPQQGWNQPQHF. DNA of the CDR3: TGTGCCAGCAGCCCCCAGCAGGGGTGGAATCAGCCCCAGCATTTT.

The chain has TRBV5-1 and TRBJ2-5; 9 bases are a match to TRBD2. Germline V lookup: CDR1 SGHRS, CDR2 YFSETQ. V shed 0 bases, J shed 5 bases, and the junction held 8 bases outside the gene matches. The length of the CDR3 is 16 residues. CDR3 nucleotides: TGCGCCAGCAGCTTGGGTGCGGGAGGGCCGGAGGAGACCCAGTACTTC. Amino acid sequence: CASSLGAGGPEETQYF.

The chain links TRBV27 to TRBJ2-7, with TRBD1 matching 7 bases. In germline, CDR1 is MNHEY, CDR2 SMNVEV (reference sequence). The V segment lost 2 bases and the J segment 7 bases; nucleotides outside the gene matches: 8. The CDR3 runs 14 residues. The CDR3 DNA follows: TGTGCCAGCAGTTTAACAGGGGCCACGGGGGAGCAGTACTTC. Translation: CASSLTGATGEQYF.

This clone has only a few counts. This rearrangement joins TRBV7-9 to TRBJ1-2; D is possibly TRBD1 (6 bases). Germline CDR1 is SEHNR and CDR2 is FQNEAQ (reference sequence). The CDR3 totals 14 residues. V was clipped by 0 bases and J by 5 bases, with 10 bases between them. For the CDR3, the DNA is TGTGCCAGCAGCTTAGCACAGGGAGGGTATGGCTACACCTTC. Its protein is CASSLAQGGYGYTF.

The CDR3 is CASSFTDRGWNSPLHF. DNA of the CDR3: TGTGCCAGCAGTTTTACCGACAGGGGGTGGAATTCACCCCTCCACTTT. This rearrangement joins TRBV11-2 to TRBJ1-6; 9 bases fit TRBD1. The length of the CDR3 is 16 residues. Germline lookup yields CDR1 SGHAT and CDR2 FQNNGV. J was trimmed by 7 bases and V by 6 bases; bases with no gene match: 10.

This chain uses TRBV27 with TRBJ1-5, with TRBD1 matching over 11 bases. Trimming removed 4 bases from V and 7 bases from J; junction bases left unmatched: 0. CDR3 length: 13 residues. Germline V gene data show CDR1 as MNHEY and CDR2 as SMNVEV (reference sequence). CDR3 protein: CASSWDRGQPQHF. The CDR3 DNA sequence: TGTGCCAGCAGTTGGGACAGGGGGCAGCCCCAGCATTTT.

A few counts support this clone. The chain is built from TRBV25-1 and TRBJ2-5, with a weak D call TRBD2 (5 bases). This CDR3 region has 12 residues. Germline CDR1 MGHDK, CDR2 SYGVNS. Trimming shortened V by 6 bases and J by 5 bases, and 10 bases separated the two germline ends. CDR3: CASSVRRETQYF. The CDR3, as DNA: TGTGCCAGCAGCGTCCGGAGGGAGACCCAGTACTTC.

The V call is TRBV6-4, the J call TRBJ2-3, with TRBD1 identical over 7 bases. Germline assignment: CDR1 MRHNA and CDR2 SNTAGT. The CDR3 is 16 amino acids. The V and J ends lost 5 bases and 2 bases, in that order; junction bases with no gene match: 10. CDR3 nucleotides: TGTGCCAGCAGTCCGGGGAACAGGGGTTCCACAGATACGCAGTATTTT. This gives the protein CASSPGNRGSTDTQYF.

This chain joins TRBV19 and TRBJ1-2, with 8 bases that match TRBD1. Trimming cost V 3 bases and J 5 bases; bases outside gene matches: 8. CDR1 and CDR2 (germline): LNHDA, SQIVND (reference sequence). There are 15 residues in the CDR3. CDR3 in DNA: TGTGCCAGTAGTATTGACGGACAGGGAGAATATGGCTACACCTTC. It is translated as CASSIDGQGEYGYTF.

The chain joins TRBV30 to TRBJ1-1; D is undetermined. Germline V gene lookup returns CDR1 GTSNPN and CDR2 SVGIG (reference sequence). CDR3 length equals 11 residues. Deletions cut 0 bases from V and 6 bases from J, with 5 bases between. The DNA of the CDR3 is TGTGCCTGGAGTGTTGGCCCTGAAGCTTTCTTT. It translates to CAWSVGPEAFF. Based on the CDR3 plus reference TRBV30 and TRBJ1-1, the full variable domain is SQTIHQWPATLVQPVGSPLSLECTVEGTSNPNLYWYRQAAGRGLQLLFYSVGIGQISSEVPQNLSASRPQDRQFILSSKKLLLSDSGFYLCAWSVGPEAFFGQGTRLTVV.

As DNA, the CDR3 is TGTGCCAGCAGCTTAGGGCTAGTGGTTGAGACCCAGTACTTC. Encoded protein: CASSLGLVVETQYF. The chain couples TRBV11-3 to TRBJ2-5; no reliable D call. The germline gives CDR1 SGHNT, CDR2 YENEEA. The germline V and J ends were trimmed by 1 base and 5 bases, with 11 bases remaining between them. The CDR3 sequence is 14 residues long.

The rearrangement uses TRBV7-8 and TRBJ1-6, with a weak D call TRBD1 (5 bases). This CDR3 region has 16 residues. The germline V gene has CDR1 SGHVS and CDR2 FQNEAQ. V was clipped by 0 bases and J by 1 base, with 7 bases between them. This CDR3 reads CASSLAKGSYNSPLHF. CDR3 sequence (DNA): TGTGCCAGCAGCTTAGCGAAGGGGTCCTATAATTCACCCCTCCACTTT.

The chain carries TRBV27 and TRBJ1-5, with 9 bases lining up with TRBD1. This CDR3 contains 14 residues. The germline V gene encodes CDR1 MNHEY and CDR2 SMNVEV (reference sequence). V trimming: 6 bases; J trimming: 4 bases; junction bases outside the gene matches: 4. CDR3 protein: CASRPGTGNQPQHF. The CDR3 coding sequence is TGTGCCAGCAGACCCGGGACAGGGAATCAGCCCCAGCATTTT.

V is TRBV6-1 and J is TRBJ1-5, with D possibly matching TRBD1 (6 bases). Germline assignment: CDR1 MNHNS and CDR2 SASEGT. V lost 7 bases to trimming and J lost 4 bases, with 17 bases between them. The CDR3 runs to 15 residues. The CDR3 nucleotides are TGTGCCAGCACTCCCGAGGGGGGTATTAATCAGCCCCAGCATTTT. It yields the protein CASTPEGGINQPQHF.

This rearrangement joins TRBV10-3 to TRBJ2-3; weak D call: TRBD2 (5 bases). Looked up from germline, CDR1 is ENHRY and CDR2 is SYGVKD. CDR3 length equals 14 residues. V shed 3 bases and J shed 1 base, with 8 bases lying between them. The CDR3 loop reads CAISDARGTDTQYF. The DNA of the CDR3 is TGTGCCATCAGTGATGCGCGGGGCACAGATACGCAGTATTTT.

The CDR3 nucleotides are TGTGCCAGCAGCTTGGACGGGACATTACAAGAGACCCAGTACTTC. It encodes CASSLDGTLQETQYF. The chain links TRBV5-8 to TRBJ2-5; maybe TRBD1 (6 bases). Germline V gives CDR1 SGHTS, CDR2 YDEGEE. V lost 0 bases, J lost 2 bases, and 11 bases lay in between. The CDR3 has 15 residues. Based on the CDR3 plus reference TRBV5-8 and TRBJ2-5, the full variable domain is EAGVTQSPTHLIKTRGQQATLRCSPISGHTSVYWYQQALGLGLQFLLWYDEGEERNRGNFPPRFSGRQFPNYSSELNVNALELEDSALYLCASSLDGTLQETQYFGPGTRLLVL.

There are a few counts of this clone. V gene TRBV19 combines with J gene TRBJ2-1, with TRBD1 matching 8 bases. Looked up from germline, CDR1 is LNHDA and CDR2 is SQIVND (reference sequence). The CDR3 contains 13 residues. V was pared by 3 bases and J by 9 bases, with 4 bases of the junction left unmatched. In nucleotides, the CDR3 is TGTGCCAGTAGTATGACAGGGGACAGTGAGCAGTTCTTC. Translating gives CASSMTGDSEQFF.

The V call is TRBV2, the J call TRBJ1-4, with D unresolved. Trimming removed 6 bases from V and 6 bases from J, with 8 bases in between. CDR3 length: 12 amino acids. Per the germline V gene, CDR1 is SNHLY and CDR2 is FYNNEI. CDR3 sequence reads: CASRPLDEKLFF. The CDR3 region has the DNA TGTGCCAGCAGGCCCCTGGATGAAAAACTGTTTTTT.

The chain combines TRBV12-2 with TRBJ2-7; the table assigns TRBD1, which was not confirmed against the DNA. TRBV12-2 is marked as a pseudogene. There are 15 residues in the CDR3. In nucleotides, the CDR3 is TGTGCAAGTCGCTTAGTGGGACAGGCCTCCTACGAGCAGTACTTC. Translation: CASRLVGQASYEQYF.

The J gene is TRBJ1-6, the V gene TRBV2; 9 bases line up with TRBD1. The trim removed 6 bases at V and 9 bases at J, leaving 6 bases unmatched. The CDR3 has 14 residues. In germline, CDR1 is SNHLY, CDR2 FYNNEI. The CDR3 spells CASSLQGARSPLHF. The CDR3 DNA reads as TGTGCCAGCAGCTTACAGGGGGCGCGTTCACCCCTCCACTTT. Full variable domain (remainder filled in from reference TRBV2 and TRBJ1-6): EPEVTQTPSHQVTQMGQEVILRCVPISNHLYFYWYRQILGQKVEFLVSFYNNEISEKSEIFDDQFSVERPDGSNFTLKIRSTKLEDSAMYFCASSLQGARSPLHFGNGTRLTVT.

The chain carries TRBV5-1 and TRBJ2-7; no clear D. CDR3 length: 13 amino acids. Trimming removed 6 bases from V and 0 bases from J, with 10 bases in between. CDR1 SGHRS and CDR2 YFSETQ come from the germline V gene. As DNA, the CDR3 is TGCGCCAGCAAACAGCAAACCTCCTACGAGCAGTACTTC. Protein: CASKQQTSYEQYF.

For the CDR3, the DNA is TGTGCCAGCAGCTTAGAGGACAGCCGAACTGAAGCTTTCTTT. Translated: CASSLEDSRTEAFF. The V and J genes are TRBV7-9 and TRBJ1-1; TRBD1 is a possible D gene (6 bases). The CDR3 covers 14 residues. Germline CDR1 is SEHNR and CDR2 is FQNEAQ (reference sequence). The V and J ends lost 1 base and 5 bases respectively, with 11 bases between them.

The chain links TRBV18 to TRBJ1-1; the D gene is possibly TRBD1 (5 bases). The CDR3 runs 14 residues. Germline CDR1 reads KGHSH; CDR2 reads LQKENI. V gave up 3 bases and J gave up 4 bases, with 12 bases separating them. DNA for the CDR3: TGTGCCAGCTCACCTAGCGGGGCTGTCACTGAAGCTTTCTTT. It yields the protein CASSPSGAVTEAFF.

In DNA form, the CDR3 reads TGTGCCTGGAGCTCGGGGAGGACTGCAACTAATGAAAAACTGTTTTTT. This codes for CAWSSGRTATNEKLFF. V usage is TRBV30 and J usage is TRBJ1-4; D ambiguous. V lost 3 bases to trimming and J lost 0 bases, with 14 bases between them. Per germline, CDR1 GTSNPN and CDR2 SVGIG (reference sequence). The CDR3 length is 16 residues. Variable domain in full (rest from reference TRBV30 and TRBJ1-4): SQTIHQWPATLVQPVGSPLSLECTVEGTSNPNLYWYRQAAGRGLQLLFYSVGIGQISSEVPQNLSASRPQDRQFILSSKKLLLSDSGFYLCAWSSGRTATNEKLFFGSGTQLSVL.

To note about this clone: Other DNA sequences of this sample code for an identical CDR3. The gene calls are TRBV18 and TRBJ1-3; no clear D gene. CDR1 and CDR2 (germline): KGHSH, LQKENI. CDR3 size: 13 residues. V dropped 2 bases and J dropped 0 bases, with 2 bases sitting between them. CDR3 sequence (DNA): TGTGCCAGCTCACCAGACTCTGGAAACACCATATATTTT. Its translation is CASSPDSGNTIYF. Looking up the rest from reference TRBV18 and TRBJ1-3 gives the full variable domain: NAGVMQNPRHLVRRRGQEARLRCSPMKGHSHVYWYRQLPEEGLKFMVYLQKENIIDESGMPKERFSAEFPKEGPSILRIQQVVRGDSAAYFCASSPDSGNTIYFGEGSWLTVV.

The chain combines TRBV4-1 with TRBJ2-5; a weak D match, TRBD1 (6 bases). Germline V CDR1 and CDR2: MGHRA, YSYEKL. V lost 1 base, J lost 4 bases, and 10 bases lay in between. This CDR3 region has 14 residues. The CDR3 DNA follows: TGCGCCAGCAGCCAAGGACAGGTCTTAGAGACCCAGTACTTC. This gives the protein CASSQGQVLETQYF.

The chain is built from TRBV6-5 and TRBJ2-1; D perhaps matches TRBD1 (5 bases). This CDR3 spans 16 amino acids. Germline assignment: CDR1 MNHEY and CDR2 SVGAGI. V was clipped by 2 bases and J by 4 bases, with 15 bases between them. This chain's CDR3 is CASSYEVRAPYNEQFF. The CDR3 nucleotides read TGTGCCAGCAGTTACGAGGTCAGGGCCCCGTACAATGAGCAGTTCTTC.